This TCR beta chain originates from a study of cytotoxic CD8 clonotypes in ibrutinib-treated CLL. Study-level background: Among responders, about 25 were partial and 2 complete; after median about 72 months, approximately 15 stayed remitted and roughly 12 progressed.

From germline, CDR1 is SGHDT and CDR2 YYEEEE. Trimming took 4 bases from V and 5 from J, leaving 12 bases between them. CDR3 length equals 14 residues. TCRdb's table, derived via immunoSEQ multiplex PCR, lists solely in-frame clones and lacks some. The sample consists of some 150,000 clones, around 76% of them appearing once. Study results and limitations: Clonality was higher at ibrutinib response and returned toward baseline at progression. Once treatment began, public clonotypes, which were uncommon, contracted or stayed stable.

Cryopreserved PBMCs provided around 1.9 micrograms of genomic DNA for the TCR beta libraries. Worth noting for this clone: What it binds is unknown.

Sequenced material: PBMCs, taken after 24 months of ibrutinib treatment. The TCR was taken from a human donor with chronic lymphocytic leukemia. This rearrangement joins TRBV5-6 to TRBJ2-2, with D uncertain. CDR3 sequence: CASSLATITGELFF. Written as DNA, the CDR3 is TGTGCCAGCAGCCTGGCTACGATTACCGGGGAGCTGTTTTTT.